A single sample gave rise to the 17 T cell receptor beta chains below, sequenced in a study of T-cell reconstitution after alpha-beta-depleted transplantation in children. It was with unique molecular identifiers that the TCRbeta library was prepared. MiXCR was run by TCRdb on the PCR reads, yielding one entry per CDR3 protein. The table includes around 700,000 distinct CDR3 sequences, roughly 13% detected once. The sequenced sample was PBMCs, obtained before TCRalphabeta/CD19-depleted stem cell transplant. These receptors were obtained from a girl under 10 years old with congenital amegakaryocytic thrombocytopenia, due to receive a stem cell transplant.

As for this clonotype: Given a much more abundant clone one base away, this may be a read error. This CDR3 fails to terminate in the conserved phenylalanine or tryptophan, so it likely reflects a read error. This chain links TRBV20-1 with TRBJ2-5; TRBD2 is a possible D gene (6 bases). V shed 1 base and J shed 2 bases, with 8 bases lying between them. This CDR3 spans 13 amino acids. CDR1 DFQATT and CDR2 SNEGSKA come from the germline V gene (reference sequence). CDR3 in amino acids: CSARGGTQETQYS. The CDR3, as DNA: TGCAGTGCTAGAGGCGGGACGCAAGAGACCCAGTACTCC.

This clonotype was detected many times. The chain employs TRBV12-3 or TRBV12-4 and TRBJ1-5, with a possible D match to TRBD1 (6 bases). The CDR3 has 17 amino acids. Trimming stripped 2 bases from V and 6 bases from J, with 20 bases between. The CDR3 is CASSLTAGDYQSQPQHF. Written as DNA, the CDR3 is TGTGCCAGCAGTTTAACGGCAGGGGATTATCAAAGTCAGCCCCAGCATTTT.

The CDR3 region is CASRTGGGELFF. CDR3 bases: TGTGCCAGCCGTACTGGGGGGGGAGAACTGTTTTTT. V and J are TRBV12-3 or TRBV12-4 and TRBJ1-4; D possibly corresponds to TRBD1 (5 bases). This CDR3 spans 12 amino acids. V gave up 8 bases and J gave up 12 bases, with 16 bases separating them.

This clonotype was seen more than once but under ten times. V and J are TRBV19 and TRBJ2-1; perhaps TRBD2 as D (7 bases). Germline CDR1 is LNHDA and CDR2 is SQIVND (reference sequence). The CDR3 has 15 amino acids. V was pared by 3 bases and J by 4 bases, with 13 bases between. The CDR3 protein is CASSMEGGLYNEQFF. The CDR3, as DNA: TGTGCCAGTAGTATGGAGGGGGGGCTGTACAATGAGCAGTTCTTC. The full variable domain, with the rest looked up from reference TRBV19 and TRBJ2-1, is DGGITQSPKYLFRKEGQNVTLSCEQNLNHDAMYWYRQDPGQGLRLIYYSQIVNDFQKGDIAEGYSVSREKKESFPLTVTSAQKNPTAFYLCASSMEGGLYNEQFFGPGTRLTVL.

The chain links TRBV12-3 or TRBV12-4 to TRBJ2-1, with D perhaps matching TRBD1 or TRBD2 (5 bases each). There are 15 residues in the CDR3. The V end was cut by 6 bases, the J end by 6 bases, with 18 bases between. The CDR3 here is CASSQGANVLNEQFF. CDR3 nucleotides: TGTGCCAGCAGCCAGGGAGCAAATGTTCTCAATGAGCAGTTCTTC.

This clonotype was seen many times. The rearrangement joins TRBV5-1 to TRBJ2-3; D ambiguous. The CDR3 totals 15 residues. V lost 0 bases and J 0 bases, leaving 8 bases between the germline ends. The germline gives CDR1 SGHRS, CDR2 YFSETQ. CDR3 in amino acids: CASSLAKVSTDTQYF. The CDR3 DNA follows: TGCGCCAGCAGCTTGGCCAAGGTCAGCACAGATACGCAGTATTTT.

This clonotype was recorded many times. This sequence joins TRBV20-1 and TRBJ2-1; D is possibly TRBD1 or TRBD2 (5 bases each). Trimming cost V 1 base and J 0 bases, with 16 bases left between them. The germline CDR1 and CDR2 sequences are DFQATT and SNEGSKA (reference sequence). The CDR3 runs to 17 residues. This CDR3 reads CSARGGIARSSYNEQFF. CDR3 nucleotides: TGCAGTGCTAGAGGGGGGATAGCGAGGAGCTCCTACAATGAGCAGTTCTTC.

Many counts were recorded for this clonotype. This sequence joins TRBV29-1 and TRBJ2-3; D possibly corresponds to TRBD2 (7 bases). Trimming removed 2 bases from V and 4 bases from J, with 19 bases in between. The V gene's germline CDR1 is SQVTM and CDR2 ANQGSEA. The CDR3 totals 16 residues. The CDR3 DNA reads TGCAGCGTTGAAACTGGGGGGGGCAACGTGGCAGATACGCAGTATTTT. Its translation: CSVETGGGNVADTQYF.

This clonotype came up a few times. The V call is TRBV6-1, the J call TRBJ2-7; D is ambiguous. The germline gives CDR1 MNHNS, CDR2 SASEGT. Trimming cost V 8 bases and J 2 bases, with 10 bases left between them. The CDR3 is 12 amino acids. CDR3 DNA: TGTGCCAGCGATACTCCAACCTACGAGCAGTACTTC. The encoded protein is CASDTPTYEQYF.

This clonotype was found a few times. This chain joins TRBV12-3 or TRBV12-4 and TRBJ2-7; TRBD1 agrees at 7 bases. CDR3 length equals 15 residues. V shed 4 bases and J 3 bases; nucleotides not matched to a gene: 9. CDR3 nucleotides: TGTGCCAGCAGTTCTCTCGACAGGGTCGGCTACGAGCAGTACTTC. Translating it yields CASSSLDRVGYEQYF.

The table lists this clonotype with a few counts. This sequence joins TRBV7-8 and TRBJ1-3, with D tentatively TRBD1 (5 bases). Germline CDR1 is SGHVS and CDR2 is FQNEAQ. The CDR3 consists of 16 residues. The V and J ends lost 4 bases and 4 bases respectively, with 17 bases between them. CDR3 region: CASSSQRRGSGNTIYF. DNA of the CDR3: TGTGCCAGCAGCTCACAAAGGAGGGGATCAGGAAACACCATATATTTT.

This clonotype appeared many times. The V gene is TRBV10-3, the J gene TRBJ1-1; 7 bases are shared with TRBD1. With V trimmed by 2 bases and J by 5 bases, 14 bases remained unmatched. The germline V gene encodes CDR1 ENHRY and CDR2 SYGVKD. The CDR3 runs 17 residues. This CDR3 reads CAISEVPPGGRRTEAFF. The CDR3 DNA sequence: TGTGCCATCAGTGAGGTCCCCCCAGGGGGGCGACGGACTGAAGCTTTCTTT.

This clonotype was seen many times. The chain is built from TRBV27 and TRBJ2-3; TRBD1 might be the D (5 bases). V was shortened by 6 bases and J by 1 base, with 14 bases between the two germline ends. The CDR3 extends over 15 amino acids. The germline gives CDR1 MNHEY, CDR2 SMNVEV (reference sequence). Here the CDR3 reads CASSPAGLGTDTQYF. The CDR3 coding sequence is TGTGCCAGCAGCCCTGCAGGGTTGGGCACAGATACGCAGTATTTT.

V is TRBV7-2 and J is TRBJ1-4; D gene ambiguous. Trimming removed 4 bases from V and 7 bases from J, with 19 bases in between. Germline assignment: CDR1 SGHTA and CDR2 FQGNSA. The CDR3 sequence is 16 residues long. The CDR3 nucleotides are TGTGCCAGCAGCTCCCATTTAGCGCTTGGAAGTGAAAAACTGTTTTTT. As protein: CASSSHLALGSEKLFF. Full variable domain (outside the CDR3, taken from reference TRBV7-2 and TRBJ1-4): GAGVSQSPSNKVTEKGKDVELRCDPISGHTALYWYRQSLGQGLEFLIYFQGNSAPDKSGLPSDRFSAERTGGSVSTLTIQRTQQEDSAVYLCASSSHLALGSEKLFFGSGTQLSVL.

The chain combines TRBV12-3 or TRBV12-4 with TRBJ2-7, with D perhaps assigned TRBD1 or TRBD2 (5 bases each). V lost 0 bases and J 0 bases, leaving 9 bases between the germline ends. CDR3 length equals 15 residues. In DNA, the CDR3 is TGTGCCAGCAGTTTAGCAGGGGAGATCTCCTACGAGCAGTACTTC. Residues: CASSLAGEISYEQYF.

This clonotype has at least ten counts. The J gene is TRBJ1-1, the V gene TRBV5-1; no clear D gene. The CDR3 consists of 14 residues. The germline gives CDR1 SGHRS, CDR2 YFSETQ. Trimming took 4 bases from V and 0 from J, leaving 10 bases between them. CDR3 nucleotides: TGCGCCAGCAGCGCCACCTTTATGAACACTGAAGCTTTCTTT. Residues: CASSATFMNTEAFF.

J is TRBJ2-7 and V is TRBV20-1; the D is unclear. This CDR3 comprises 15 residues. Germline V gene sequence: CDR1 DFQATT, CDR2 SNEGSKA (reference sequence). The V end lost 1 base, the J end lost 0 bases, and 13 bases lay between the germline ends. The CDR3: CSARAGQIDSYEQYF. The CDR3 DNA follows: TGCAGTGCTAGAGCCGGTCAGATCGACTCCTACGAGCAGTACTTC.